What follows are 25 T cell receptor beta chains derived from one specimen sequenced in a study of T-cell memory formation after mild COVID-19. TCRdb reprocessed the 5' RACE reads via MiXCR and lists one record per CDR3 protein. The sample carries just under 150,000 distinct CDR3 sequences, under 25% recorded once. Sequencing was done on a sample of PBMCs or a T cell subset sorted from them (not recorded which). These receptors were taken from an adult woman who had mild COVID-19 (a few samples of this study predate the infection). Cell type and time point are not known.

In this sample, this clonotype turned up a few times. This chain uses TRBV30 with TRBJ2-2, with 7 bases that match TRBD2. After removal of 3 bases from V and 7 bases from J, the junction contained 11 bases not matched to a gene. The CDR3 totals 15 residues. CDR1 GTSNPN and CDR2 SVGIG come from the germline V gene (reference sequence). The CDR3 spells CAWRPSGMKVGELFF. The CDR3 DNA is TGTGCCTGGAGGCCTAGCGGTATGAAGGTCGGGGAGCTGTTTTTT.

The table lists this clonotype with a few counts. The chain joins TRBV12-3 or TRBV12-4 to TRBJ1-5; no reliable D call. V gave up 3 bases and J gave up 4 bases, with 13 bases separating them. The CDR3 extends over 15 amino acids. This CDR3 reads CASSFGRMGNQPQHF. The CDR3 DNA sequence: TGTGCCAGCAGTTTCGGGAGGATGGGAAATCAGCCCCAGCATTTT.

This clonotype was counted between two and nine times. The chain couples TRBV12-3 or TRBV12-4 to TRBJ1-5; unclear D gene. The V and J ends lost 3 bases and 5 bases respectively, with 11 bases between them. This CDR3 spans 14 amino acids. DNA of the CDR3: TGTGCCAGCAGTTTCCCCGGTCTCTATCAGCCCCAGCATTTT. Its translation is CASSFPGLYQPQHF.

J is TRBJ2-7 and V is TRBV5-1, with D perhaps TRBD1 (7 bases). This CDR3 region has 16 residues. Trimming left V 2 bases short and J 6 bases short, with 21 bases between. The germline V gene has CDR1 SGHRS and CDR2 YFSETQ. This chain's CDR3 is CASSFGEQGRTIEQYF. For the CDR3, the DNA is TGCGCCAGCAGCTTTGGCGAACAGGGGAGGACTATCGAGCAGTACTTC.

This chain connects TRBV20-1 to TRBJ2-1, with D possibly TRBD1 on 6 matching bases. CDR3 size: 14 residues. CDR1 and CDR2 (germline): DFQATT, SNEGSKA (reference sequence). V lost 0 bases, J lost 4 bases, and 10 bases lay in between. CDR3 nucleotides: TGCAGTGCTAGAGATCCACAGGGATACAATGAGCAGTTCTTC. Translation gives CSARDPQGYNEQFF.

This clonotype was counted a few times. V is TRBV12-3 or TRBV12-4 and J is TRBJ2-2; D is uncertain. This CDR3 has 15 residues. With 5 bases removed from V and 2 bases from J, the gap between germline ends came to 12 bases. The CDR3 region is CASSDGPSNTGELFF. The DNA of the CDR3 is TGTGCCAGCAGTGACGGTCCCAGTAACACCGGGGAGCTGTTTTTT.

The table lists this clonotype with a few counts. V is TRBV2 and J is TRBJ1-1; D possibly corresponds to TRBD1 (6 bases). The V end lost 9 bases, the J end lost 9 bases, and 14 bases lay between the germline ends. In germline, CDR1 is SNHLY, CDR2 FYNNEI. This CDR3 contains 11 residues. The CDR3 is CARVKGHQAFF. CDR3 sequence (DNA): TGTGCCAGAGTAAAGGGACACCAAGCTTTCTTT.

A single count supports this clonotype. This sequence joins TRBV5-6 and TRBJ1-6; D is undetermined. Trimming took off 3 bases at V and 11 bases at J, with 12 bases between the two ends. CDR1 and CDR2 (germline): SGHDT, YYEEEE. The CDR3 extends over 13 amino acids. The DNA for the CDR3 is TGTGCCAGCAGCTCGCGGGTCGAGGCACCCCTCCACTTT. Amino acid sequence: CASSSRVEAPLHF.

This clonotype was seen repeatedly, ten times or more. The genes are TRBV7-2 and TRBJ1-2; D not resolved. V was pared by 2 bases and J by 6 bases, with 13 bases between. This CDR3 region has 14 residues. Germline values: CDR1 SGHTA, CDR2 FQGNSA. The CDR3 sequence: CASSLNRGGHGYTF. CDR3 bases: TGTGCCAGCAGCTTAAACCGTGGCGGACATGGCTACACCTTC.

V gene TRBV6-1 combines with J gene TRBJ2-5; D possibly corresponds to TRBD1 (5 bases). The CDR3 length is 13 residues. CDR1 is MNHNS and CDR2 is SASEGT in the germline V gene. V lost 3 bases, J lost 2 bases, and 7 bases lay in between. In nucleotides, the CDR3 is TGTGCCAGCAGTGACAGGGATCAAGAGACCCAGTACTTC. Amino acids: CASSDRDQETQYF.

The J gene is TRBJ1-1, the V gene TRBV6-5, with D unclear. The V gene's germline CDR1 is MNHEY and CDR2 SVGAGI. Trimming shortened V by 2 bases and J by 7 bases, and 11 bases separated the two germline ends. This CDR3 comprises 13 residues. The CDR3 nucleotides are TGTGCCAGCAGTTACCGGGAGGCTGGTGAAGCTTTCTTT. Protein sequence: CASSYREAGEAFF.

The gene calls are TRBV19 and TRBJ2-5, with 9 bases lining up with TRBD1. J was trimmed by 6 bases and V by 10 bases; bases with no gene match: 9. This CDR3 spans 13 amino acids. Germline V gene data show CDR1 as LNHDA and CDR2 as SQIVND (reference sequence). CDR3 region: CATGTGMRKTQYF. In nucleotides, the CDR3 is TGTGCCACCGGGACAGGGATGAGAAAGACCCAGTACTTC.

This clonotype was recorded at least ten times. The V and J genes are TRBV12-3 or TRBV12-4 and TRBJ2-3, with 9 positions matching TRBD2. The CDR3 is 14 amino acids. V dropped 7 bases and J dropped 2; count of bases not matched to a gene: 4. The CDR3 DNA sequence: TGTGCCAGCATTACTAGCGGGTCCACAGATACGCAGTATTTT. Its protein is CASITSGSTDTQYF.

This clonotype was counted a few times. V and J are TRBV10-3 and TRBJ2-1; D is unclear. This CDR3 has 11 amino acids. V was shortened by 4 bases and J by 5 bases, with 3 bases between the two germline ends. CDR1 and CDR2 (germline): ENHRY, SYGVKD. The CDR3 sequence: CAISGNNEQFF. CDR3 in DNA: TGTGCCATCAGTGGCAACAATGAGCAGTTCTTC.

The sample holds a few counts of this clonotype. For the CDR3, the DNA is TGCGCCAGCAGCTTGGTCGGGGGCGAGTACAATGAGCAGTTCTTC. It translates to CASSLVGGEYNEQFF. The chain is built from TRBV5-1 and TRBJ2-1; D assignment may be TRBD1 or TRBD2 (6 bases each). The CDR3 runs 15 residues. Germline V gene sequence: CDR1 SGHRS, CDR2 YFSETQ. V was cut by 0 bases and J by 4 bases, with 11 bases left in between.

The sample holds a few counts of this clonotype. The chain employs TRBV20-1 and TRBJ2-5; 9 nucleotides align to TRBD1. This CDR3 spans 14 amino acids. Germline V gene sequence: CDR1 DFQATT, CDR2 SNEGSKA (reference sequence). J gave up 4 bases and V 4 bases, and 7 bases lay outside the gene matches. This chain's CDR3 is CSAKRTGAGETQYF. The CDR3 coding sequence is TGCAGTGCTAAGAGGACAGGGGCGGGAGAGACCCAGTACTTC.

This chain joins TRBV20-1 and TRBJ2-1; 7 bases are a match to TRBD2. J lost 0 bases, V lost 6 bases, and 8 bases had no gene match. Germline CDR1 DFQATT, CDR2 SNEGSKA (reference sequence). The CDR3 is made up of 15 amino acids. This chain's CDR3 is CSATKAGSSYNEQFF. DNA for the CDR3: TGCAGTGCAACTAAAGCGGGGAGCTCCTACAATGAGCAGTTCTTC.

This sequence joins TRBV6-5 and TRBJ1-1; 9 bases match TRBD1. This CDR3 spans 14 amino acids. Germline CDR1 is MNHEY and CDR2 is SVGAGI. The trim removed 8 bases at V and 0 bases at J, leaving 4 bases unmatched. This chain's CDR3 is CASGTGSMNTEAFF. CDR3 nucleotide sequence: TGTGCCAGCGGGACAGGGAGTATGAACACTGAAGCTTTCTTT.

This clonotype was observed many times. This rearrangement joins TRBV12-3 or TRBV12-4 to TRBJ2-7, with D perhaps TRBD1 (6 bases). With 7 bases removed from V and 4 bases from J, the gap between germline ends came to 17 bases. This CDR3 has 14 amino acids. The CDR3 DNA reads as TGTGCCAGCACCCACTCGCAGGGGTTTTACGAGCAGTACTTC. It is translated as CASTHSQGFYEQYF.

J is TRBJ2-6 and V is TRBV9, with a tentative D call TRBD2 (5 bases). The V and J ends lost 5 bases and 0 bases respectively, with 6 bases between them. CDR3 size: 14 residues. Germline CDR1 is SGDLS and CDR2 is YYNGEE. In DNA form, the CDR3 reads TGTGCCAGCAGTGAGGGCTCTGGGGCCAACGTCCTGACTTTC. Translated, it gives CASSEGSGANVLTF.

The V and J genes are TRBV15 and TRBJ1-1; D uncertain. The germline V and J ends were trimmed by 0 bases and 3 bases, with 11 bases remaining between them. The germline V gene has CDR1 LNHNV and CDR2 YYDKDF (reference sequence). The CDR3 consists of 15 residues. The CDR3: CATSRDQGRYTEAFF. The CDR3 DNA reads as TGTGCCACCAGCAGAGATCAAGGACGGTACACTGAAGCTTTCTTT.

V usage is TRBV6-1 and J usage is TRBJ1-1; D perhaps matches TRBD1 (5 bases). V lost 1 base and J lost 5, with 8 bases in between. This CDR3 spans 13 amino acids. Germline values: CDR1 MNHNS, CDR2 SASEGT. The CDR3 nucleotides are TGTGCCAGCAGTGAAGTGGGGGGGACTGAAGCTTTCTTT. Translating it yields CASSEVGGTEAFF.

The CDR3 region is CSVYSGGETQYF. CDR3 coding DNA: TGCAGCGTTTATAGCGGCGGGGAGACCCAGTACTTC. The chain uses TRBV29-1 and TRBJ2-5; maybe TRBD2 (6 bases). Germline V gene sequence: CDR1 SQVTM, CDR2 ANQGSEA. This CDR3 has 12 amino acids. V shed 5 bases and J shed 5 bases, with 12 bases lying between them.

This clonotype came up a few times. The V gene is TRBV5-1, the J gene TRBJ2-2; 9 nucleotides align to TRBD1. This CDR3 spans 16 amino acids. CDR1 is SGHRS and CDR2 is YFSETQ in the germline V gene. With V trimmed by 6 bases and J by 6 bases, 12 bases remained unmatched. This CDR3 is CASKRSTGGKSGELFF. For the CDR3, the DNA is TGCGCCAGCAAGCGAAGTACAGGGGGCAAGTCCGGGGAGCTGTTTTTT.

Only a few counts were recorded for this clonotype. This chain connects TRBV7-8 to TRBJ2-1; 8 bases are a match to TRBD2. J was trimmed by 8 bases and V by 7 bases; bases with no gene match: 10. Germline values: CDR1 SGHVS, CDR2 FQNEAQ. This CDR3 is built from 14 residues. CDR3 bases: TGTGCCAGCACGCGGGGGGATACGGCTTATGAGCAGTTCTTC. Protein: CASTRGDTAYEQFF.